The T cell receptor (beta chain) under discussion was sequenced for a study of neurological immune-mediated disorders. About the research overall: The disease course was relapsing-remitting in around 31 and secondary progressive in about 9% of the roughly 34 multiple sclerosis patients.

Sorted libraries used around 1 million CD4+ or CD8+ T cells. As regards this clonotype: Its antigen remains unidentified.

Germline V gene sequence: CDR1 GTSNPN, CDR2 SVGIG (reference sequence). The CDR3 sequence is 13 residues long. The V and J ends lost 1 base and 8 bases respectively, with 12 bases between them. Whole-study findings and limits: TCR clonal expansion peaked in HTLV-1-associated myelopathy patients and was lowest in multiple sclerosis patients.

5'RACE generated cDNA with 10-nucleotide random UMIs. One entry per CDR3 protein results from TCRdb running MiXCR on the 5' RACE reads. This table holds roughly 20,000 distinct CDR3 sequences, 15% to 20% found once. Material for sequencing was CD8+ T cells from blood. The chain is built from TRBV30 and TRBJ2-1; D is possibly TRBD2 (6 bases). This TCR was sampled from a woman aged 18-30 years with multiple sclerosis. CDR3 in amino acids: CAWSATSIYEQFF. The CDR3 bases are TGTGCCTGGAGTGCTACTAGCATCTATGAGCAGTTCTTC.